Following are 18 T cell receptor beta chains from one sample sequenced in a study of cytomegalovirus exposure and HLA in healthy donors. PCR was performed using 60 Vbeta and 13 Jbeta primers. Some clones are missing from TCRdb's copy, which holds only in-frame ones; the method was immunoSEQ multiplex PCR. The sample data list about 38,000 clones. Sequencing was performed on PBMCs. Source of these receptors: a man between 40 and 49 years old in good health and CMV-seropositive.

The gene calls are TRBV25-1 and TRBJ2-1; 7 bases fit TRBD1. The CDR3 is 13 residues long. V trimming: 5 bases; J trimming: 6 bases; junction bases outside the gene matches: 4. CDR1 MGHDK and CDR2 SYGVNS come from the germline V gene. The CDR3 DNA sequence: TGTGCCAGCAGTAAGACAGGGTCCAATGAGCAGTTCTTC. Translation: CASSKTGSNEQFF.

V usage is TRBV30 and J usage is TRBJ1-1; no definite D call. The V and J ends lost 3 bases and 0 bases respectively, with 5 bases between them. CDR3 length equals 12 residues. Per germline, CDR1 GTSNPN and CDR2 SVGIG (reference sequence). This CDR3 reads CAWRYMNTEAFF. CDR3 bases: TGTGCCTGGAGATATATGAACACTGAAGCTTTCTTT.

The chain carries TRBV27 and TRBJ2-7; the D gene is possibly TRBD2 (5 bases). The V gene lost 3 bases and the J gene lost 2 bases, with 8 bases spanning the gap. Per the germline V gene, CDR1 is MNHEY and CDR2 is SMNVEV (reference sequence). There are 13 residues in the CDR3. DNA for the CDR3: TGTGCCAGCAGTTTTCGCGGGCCCTACGAGCAGTACTTC. This gives the protein CASSFRGPYEQYF.

The chain joins TRBV10-1 to TRBJ2-3, with 12 positions matching TRBD2. Looked up from germline, CDR1 is WNHNN and CDR2 is SYGVQD (reference sequence). V dropped 6 bases and J dropped 3; count of bases not matched to a gene: 4. This CDR3 is 15 amino acids long. The DNA for the CDR3 is TGCGCCAGCAGCACCGGACTAGCGGGGACAGATACGCAGTATTTT. As protein: CASSTGLAGTDTQYF.

CDR3 residues: CASSLSGQPQHF. The DNA of the CDR3 is TGTGCCAGCAGCTTGTCGGGGCAGCCCCAGCATTTT. The gene calls are TRBV11-2 and TRBJ1-5; D unclear. V gave up 3 bases and J gave up 7 bases, with 7 bases separating them. This CDR3 region has 12 residues. Per the germline V gene, CDR1 is SGHAT and CDR2 is FQNNGV. Looking up the rest from reference TRBV11-2 and TRBJ1-5 gives the full variable domain: EAGVAQSPRYKIIEKRQSVAFWCNPISGHATLYWYQQILGQGPKLLIQFQNNGVVDDSQLPKDRFSAERLKGVDSTLKIQPAKLEDSAVYLCASSLSGQPQHFGDGTRLSIL.

The rearrangement links TRBV7-2 to TRBJ2-1, with 8 bases identical to TRBD2. With V trimmed by 0 bases and J by 3 bases, 10 bases remained unmatched. Germline assignment: CDR1 SGHTA and CDR2 FQGNSA. The CDR3 has 18 residues. The CDR3 DNA reads TGTGCCAGCAGCTTAGCTCCGTCGTTAGCGGGACACTACAATGAGCAGTTCTTC. This gives the protein CASSLAPSLAGHYNEQFF. The variable domain in full, completed from reference TRBV7-2 and TRBJ2-1, reads GAGVSQSPSNKVTEKGKDVELRCDPISGHTALYWYRQSLGQGLEFLIYFQGNSAPDKSGLPSDRFSAERTGGSVSTLTIQRTQQEDSAVYLCASSLAPSLAGHYNEQFFGPGTRLTVL.

This chain connects TRBV28 to TRBJ2-3, with no clear D. Germline V gene data show CDR1 as MDHEN and CDR2 as SYDVKM. Trimming left V 4 bases short and J 4 bases short, with 3 bases between. The CDR3 has 11 residues. The CDR3 loop is CASSSADTQYF. In nucleotides, the CDR3 is TGTGCCAGCAGTTCGGCAGATACGCAGTATTTT.

The gene calls are TRBV6-5 and TRBJ1-2, with D possibly TRBD1 on 5 matching bases. The CDR3 extends over 12 amino acids. The germline gives CDR1 MNHEY, CDR2 SVGAGI. The V end lost 6 bases, the J end lost 8 bases, and 13 bases lay between the germline ends. CDR3 protein: CASSRGHGGYTF. DNA for the CDR3: TGTGCCAGCAGCCGAGGACATGGCGGCTACACCTTC.

V usage is TRBV19 and J usage is TRBJ2-7; TRBD2 is a possible D gene (6 bases). V lost 5 bases and J 0 bases, leaving 8 bases between the germline ends. CDR3 length: 13 residues. Germline V CDR1 and CDR2: LNHDA, SQIVND (reference sequence). The CDR3 DNA follows: TGTGCCAGTAGTCGGGAGCGCTCCTACGAGCAGTACTTC. Its protein product is CASSRERSYEQYF.

This chain uses TRBV5-1 with TRBJ1-5; possible D gene TRBD1, 5 bases. CDR3 length equals 14 residues. Germline V gives CDR1 SGHRS, CDR2 YFSETQ. V was shortened by 2 bases and J by 6 bases, with 12 bases between the two germline ends. Here the CDR3 reads CASSFGAQGQPQHF. CDR3 nucleotide sequence: TGCGCCAGCAGCTTTGGGGCGCAGGGTCAGCCCCAGCATTTT.

This sequence joins TRBV7-6 and TRBJ2-7; D not certain. V was pared by 4 bases and J by 2 bases, with 9 bases between. This CDR3 spans 13 amino acids. The germline V gene has CDR1 SGHVS and CDR2 FNYEAQ. In DNA, the CDR3 is TGTGCCAGCAGCTCCTCCGACACCTACGAGCAGTACTTC. Its translation: CASSSSDTYEQYF.

The chain is built from TRBV13 and TRBJ2-1; tentative D call: TRBD2 (6 bases). The CDR3 is 19 residues long. Looked up from germline, CDR1 is PRHDT and CDR2 is FYEKMQ (reference sequence). The ends were cut back, 0 bases at V and 4 bases at J, with 22 bases in the middle. The CDR3 DNA reads as TGTGCCAGCAGCTTAGGGTTGGGTAGCGGAGACCTCGTATACAATGAGCAGTTCTTC. Translating it yields CASSLGLGSGDLVYNEQFF.

This chain uses TRBV11-2 with TRBJ2-3; TRBD1 matches 8 bases. Germline loops: CDR1 SGHAT, CDR2 FQNNGV. The length of the CDR3 is 15 residues. V trimming: 8 bases; J trimming: 5 bases; junction bases outside the gene matches: 12. CDR3 nucleotide sequence: TGTGCCAGCGGGGCTCAAGGACAGGGCAGAGATACGCAGTATTTT. This encodes CASGAQGQGRDTQYF.

The chain has TRBV29-1 and TRBJ2-5; D possibly corresponds to TRBD1 (6 bases). TRBJ2-7 matches the DNA end more closely, so the J call is doubtful. The CDR3 covers 12 residues. Looked up from germline, CDR1 is SQVTM and CDR2 is ANQGSEA. CDR3 residues: CSAWTEAYEQYF. In nucleotides, the CDR3 is TGCAGCGCCTGGACAGAAGCCTACGAGCAGTACTTC.

Worth noting for this clone: At one end, the junction sequence differs from germline, possibly due to a read error. V usage is TRBV2 and J usage is TRBJ2-7, with 10 bases identical to TRBD2. Germline CDR1 reads SNHLY; CDR2 reads FYNNEI. The CDR3 has 14 amino acids. In DNA form, the CDR3 reads TGTGCCTGCAGTGATCTAGCGGGAGCTATAGAGCAGTACTTC. Translation: CACSDLAGAIEQYF.

This chain uses TRBV9 with TRBJ1-3; 8 nucleotides align to TRBD1. This CDR3 is 14 amino acids long. Germline V gene sequence: CDR1 SGDLS, CDR2 YYNGEE. V lost 4 bases, J lost 3 bases, and 3 bases stayed unmatched. CDR3 residues: CASSQGADGNTIYF. CDR3 in DNA: TGTGCCAGCAGCCAGGGGGCGGATGGAAACACCATATATTTT.

The chain joins TRBV11-3 to TRBJ2-1; maybe TRBD2 (5 bases). V dropped 5 bases and J dropped 5 bases, with 16 bases sitting between them. The germline CDR1 and CDR2 sequences are SGHNT and YENEEA. CDR3 length equals 15 residues. CDR3 nucleotides: TGTGCCAGCAGCGCTACTAGTTCTCGGCACAATGAGCAGTTCTTC. Its protein product is CASSATSSRHNEQFF.

This chain uses TRBV6-1 with TRBJ2-7, with a weak D call TRBD2 (5 bases). V lost 3 bases and J 2 bases, leaving 11 bases between the germline ends. CDR3 length: 14 residues. The germline gives CDR1 MNHNS, CDR2 SASEGT. CDR3 DNA: TGTGCCAGCAGTGATGGAGGACTTACCTACGAGCAGTACTTC. Translating gives CASSDGGLTYEQYF.